One and the same sample provided the 9 T cell receptor beta chains below, sequenced in a study of OX40 agonist ivuxolimab in advanced cancers. Produced via immunoSEQ multiplex PCR; TCRdb's table is partial and in-frame only. The profile covers over 55,000 clones, with roughly 81% appearing a single time and 5% taken by the ten largest. This specimen was CD4+ or CD8+ T cells sorted from blood, taken in a trial of the OX40 agonist ivuxolimab. The origin of the receptors is an adult with an advanced solid tumor such as melanoma, head and neck, liver or kidney cancer.

To note about this clone: Within the sample, other DNA sequences also encode this same CDR3. This sequence joins TRBV6-5 and TRBJ2-5; D may be TRBD1 or TRBD2 (5 bases each). Germline assignment: CDR1 MNHEY and CDR2 SVGAGI. The CDR3 totals 14 residues. V lost 0 bases to trimming and J lost 5 bases, with 10 bases between them. The CDR3 sequence: CASSYSRGSETQYF. CDR3 bases: TGTGCCAGCAGTTACTCGAGGGGATCGGAGACCCAGTACTTC.

The chain has TRBV18 and TRBJ2-3; D unresolved. V was pared by 0 bases and J by 3 bases, with 7 bases between. CDR3 length: 14 residues. Germline V gene lookup returns CDR1 KGHSH and CDR2 LQKENI. The CDR3 here is CASSPPRSTDTQYF. CDR3 nucleotide sequence: TGTGCCAGCTCACCACCCAGGTCGACAGATACGCAGTATTTT.

The chain recombines TRBV27 with TRBJ2-7; TRBD1 or TRBD2 may be the D gene (5 bases each). Germline CDR1 reads MNHEY; CDR2 reads SMNVEV (reference sequence). Trimming removed 3 bases from V and 3 bases from J, with 18 bases in between. This CDR3 spans 16 amino acids. The CDR3 reads CASSFISGTRYYEQYF. In nucleotides, the CDR3 is TGTGCCAGCAGTTTTATATCCGGGACCAGATACTACGAGCAGTACTTC.

The genes are TRBV6-5 and TRBJ2-2; weak D call: TRBD2 (5 bases). V dropped 7 bases and J dropped 4 bases, with 10 bases sitting between them. The CDR3 runs 13 residues. The germline V gene encodes CDR1 MNHEY and CDR2 SVGAGI. The CDR3 region has the DNA TGTGCCAGCAATGACTATACCACCGGGGAGCTGTTTTTT. It encodes CASNDYTTGELFF.

V and J are TRBV11-2 and TRBJ2-1; D remains ambiguous. CDR3 size: 13 residues. CDR1 SGHAT and CDR2 FQNNGV come from the germline V gene. Trimming took 3 bases from V and 4 from J, leaving 7 bases between them. The CDR3 DNA follows: TGTGCCAGCAGCTTGTCACAGTACAATGAGCAGTTCTTC. This translates into CASSLSQYNEQFF. Full variable domain (remainder filled in from reference TRBV11-2 and TRBJ2-1): EAGVAQSPRYKIIEKRQSVAFWCNPISGHATLYWYQQILGQGPKLLIQFQNNGVVDDSQLPKDRFSAERLKGVDSTLKIQPAKLEDSAVYLCASSLSQYNEQFFGPGTRLTVL.

The gene calls are TRBV5-6 and TRBJ2-1; D not resolved. The V gene lost 3 bases and the J gene lost 5 bases, with 12 bases spanning the gap. This CDR3 has 14 amino acids. Germline assignment: CDR1 SGHDT and CDR2 YYEEEE. Here the CDR3 reads CASSYDFVNNEQFF. CDR3 sequence (DNA): TGTGCCAGCAGCTATGATTTTGTGAACAATGAGCAGTTCTTC.

V gene TRBV7-2 combines with J gene TRBJ1-5, with unresolved D. Germline CDR1 SGHTA, CDR2 FQGNSA. This CDR3 contains 13 residues. V lost 1 base, J lost 4 bases, and 5 bases lay in between. CDR3 nucleotide sequence: TGTGCCAGCAGCTTAGGACCAAATCAGCCCCAGCATTTT. Its protein is CASSLGPNQPQHF.

Worth noting for this clone: Likely a read error: the CDR3 ends without its conserved phenylalanine or tryptophan. The genes are TRBV18 and TRBJ1-6; D is possibly TRBD1 (6 bases). Germline V gene lookup returns CDR1 KGHSH and CDR2 LQKENI. Trimming removed 2 bases at V and 8 bases at J, with 10 bases between. The length of the CDR3 is 14 residues. The CDR3 spells CASSPTGFDSPLHL. CDR3 DNA sequence: TGTGCCAGCTCACCAACAGGGTTTGATTCACCCCTCCACCTT.

This chain uses TRBV7-2 with TRBJ1-6; TRBD1 matches 7 bases. Germline V lookup: CDR1 SGHTA, CDR2 FQGNSA. Germline trimming cut 5 bases from V and 10 bases from J; bases unmatched to any gene: 14. The CDR3 covers 16 residues. The CDR3 region is CASSITGTALWSPLHF. The CDR3, as DNA: TGTGCCAGCAGCATTACCGGGACAGCGCTCTGGTCACCCCTCCACTTT.